The clone carrying this T cell receptor (beta chain) was observed many times. The antigen remains unidentified. TCRbeta library preparation incorporated unique molecular identifiers. TCRdb ran MiXCR on the PCR reads and lists one entry per CDR3 protein. The sample carries about 980,000 distinct CDR3 sequences, roughly 29% recorded once. The entry originates in a study of T-cell reconstitution after alpha-beta-depleted transplantation in children. Study-wide points: In patients about two months after transplant, alpha-beta T cells reportedly arose from several hundred expanded graft clones. Recipient T cells and thymic progenitors that survived were the source of the high TCRbeta diversity seen at day 60 in some patients. One year post-transplant, T-cell counts and diversity were largely derived from T cells produced anew.

The CDR3 loop spans 14 amino acids. The germline gives CDR1 DFQATT, CDR2 SNEGSKA (reference sequence). The V end lost 3 bases, the J end lost 4 bases, and 16 bases lay between the germline ends. The rearrangement uses TRBV20-1 and TRBJ2-7, with D maybe TRBD2 (5 bases). The origin of this receptor is a boy younger than two who had a stem cell transplant for SCID, so the T cells may come from the graft donor. Sequenced here: PBMCs, mostly from graft donor cells, sampled 360 days after TCRalphabeta/CD19-depleted stem cell transplant. The DNA of the CDR3 is TGCAGTGCTAGGGATCGGCGGGCGCGGTACGAGCAGTACTTC. Translation: CSARDRRARYEQYF.